Listed below are T cell receptor beta chains from one sample, sequenced in a study of radiation and T cells in renal cell carcinoma. Here immunoSEQ multiplex PCR was the method, and the copy in TCRdb shows in-frame clones only, minus some. The table has roughly 100,000 clones, 86% seen once. Sequenced material: blood, taken from a patient whose treatment included radiotherapy and nephrectomy. The receptors shown here come from a man aged 45-60 years with renal cell carcinoma. The CDR3 runs from the conserved cysteine through the conserved F or W. D genes are given only for firm matches. Clone size, where shown, is once, few, many, or a class for clones that have expanded.

>.|TRBV7-2|.|TRBJ1-2
TGTGCCAGCAGCTCAGGGGCAGGGGCCCTGAGCTACACCTTC
CASSSGAGALSYTF
>.|TRBV9|.|TRBJ1-6
TGTGCCAGCGGGGGACAAACCCGCTCACCCCTCCACTTT
CASGGQTRSPLHF
>TRBD2|TRBV30|.|TRBJ2-5
TGTGCCTGGAGTGCGGGCGGGGGGCAAGAGACCCAGTACTTC
CAWSAGGGQETQYF
>.|TRBV7-2|.|TRBJ1-1
TGTGCCAGCAGCCAGAGGGGGGACACGACCTTT
CASSQRGDTTF
>.|TRBV5-6|.|TRBJ2-7
TGTGCCAGCAGCTCCGCAGGGCGACGCGACGAGCAGTACTTC
CASSSAGRRDEQYF
>.|TRBV18|.|TRBJ1-2
TGTGCCAGCTCAGGGATGGGACGGACGACTAACTATGGCTACACCTTC
CASSGMGRTTNYGYTF
>TRBD1|TRBV9|.|TRBJ1-2
TGTGCCAGCAGCGTAGCCACCGGGACAGGGGATGGCTACACCTTC
CASSVATGTGDGYTF
>.|TRBV21-1|.|TRBJ2-2
TGTGCCAGCAGCAAAACAAACAGGGGAACCGGGGAGCTGTTTTTT
CASSKTNRGTGELFF
>.|TRBV2|.|TRBJ2-4
TGTGCCAGCAGTGAAGGGATAGCCAAAAACATTCAGTACTTC
CASSEGIAKNIQYF
>.|TRBV7-8|.|TRBJ1-1
TGTGCCAGCAGCAAAGTGGAGGGGCGGGGGGCTGTCAATGAAGCTTTCTTT
CASSKVEGRGAVNEAFF
>.|TRBV2|.|TRBJ2-5
TGTGCCAGCACCCACCCGGGTTCAAAAGAGACCCAGTACTTC
CASTHPGSKETQYF
>.|TRBV19|.|TRBJ2-7
TGTGCCAGTAGTATGCGCGGATACTCCTACGAGCAGTACTTC
CASSMRGYSYEQYF
>.|TRBV19|once|TRBJ2-7
TGTGCCAGTAGTACCCTGTGGGCGGAAAGCTCCTACGAGCAGTACTTC
CASSTLWAESSYEQYF
>.|TRBV30|.|TRBJ2-2
TGTGCCTGGAGTTACCCTGGGACCGGGGAGCTGTTTTTT
CAWSYPGTGELFF
>.|TRBV5-4|.|TRBJ1-3
TGTGCCAGCAGCCGAAACAGGGCTGGAAACACCATATATTTT
CASSRNRAGNTIYF
>TRBD1|TRBV15|.|TRBJ1-1
TGTGCCACCAGCAGAACCGGGACAGGGTTTGCCAACGCTTTCTTT
CATSRTGTGFANAFF
>.|TRBV14|.|TRBJ2-5
TGTGCCAGCAGCCCCTATGAACTCGCAGGGACCCAGTACTTC
CASSPYELAGTQYF
>.|TRBV7-9|.|TRBJ2-2
TGTGCCAGCAGCTTATCCGGGAACACCGGGGAGCTGTTTTTT
CASSLSGNTGELFF
>TRBD1|TRBV5-4|.|TRBJ2-1
TGTGCCAGCAGCGGGACAGGGGACGATGAGCAGTTCTTC
CASSGTGDDEQFF
>TRBD2|TRBV5-1|.|TRBJ2-1
TGCGCCAGCAGCTCCGGACTAGCGGGCCTGCTTATGCAGTTCTTC
CASSSGLAGLLMQFF
>.|TRBV25-1|.|TRBJ2-2
TGTGCCAGCAGTGATGGGGCGGATTTTTCCGGGGAGCTGTTTTTT
CASSDGADFSGELFF
>TRBD1|TRBV28|.|TRBJ2-3
TGTGCCAGCACGACAGGGGCGGTCACAGATACGCAGTATTTT
CASTTGAVTDTQYF
>TRBD2|TRBV4-1|.|TRBJ2-5
TGCGCCAGCAGCCAAGATGAGTTTTATAGCGGGGGAGTTGAGACCCAGTACTTC
CASSQDEFYSGGVETQYF
>.|TRBV7-8|.|TRBJ1-5
TGTGCCAGCAGCTTAATCGACACCCTAAATCAGCCCCAGCATTTT
CASSLIDTLNQPQHF
>.|TRBV5-1|.|TRBJ2-3
TGCGCCAGCAGCGTACCGGGAACCTCCTCAGATACGCAGTATTTT
CASSVPGTSSDTQYF
>TRBD1|TRBV6-5|medium-sized|TRBJ1-5
TGTGCCAGCAGTGCTACAGGGGGAGGCGGTCAGCCCCAGCATTTT
CASSATGGGGQPQHF
>TRBD1|TRBV29-1|.|TRBJ2-1
TGCAGCGTGGGACAGTCCTCCTACAATGAGCAGTTCTTC
CSVGQSSYNEQFF
>TRBD1|TRBV4-1|.|TRBJ1-2
TGCGCCAGCAGCCAGACATCGGACAGGGGGGCAGCCTATGGCTACACCTTC
CASSQTSDRGAAYGYTF
>.|TRBV6-5|.|TRBJ1-4
TGTGCCAGCAGTTACGGGGGGACCCTAATCGAAAAACTGTTTTTT
CASSYGGTLIEKLFF
>.|TRBV7-9|.|TRBJ1-1
TGTGCCAGCAGCTTAGGGATGGACACTGAAGCTTTCTTT
CASSLGMDTEAFF
>TRBD1|TRBV18|.|TRBJ1-1
TGTGCCAGCTCAAGGGGGACAGGGTTTTTAAACACTGAAGCTTTCTTT
CASSRGTGFLNTEAFF
>.|TRBV2|.|TRBJ2-7
TGTGCCAGCAGTGAATTGCGGGGTACCTACGAGCAGTACTTC
CASSELRGTYEQYF
>TRBD1|TRBV10-3|few|TRBJ2-7
TGTGCCATCGGACAGGGGGTCTCCTACGAGCAGTACTTC
CAIGQGVSYEQYF
>.|TRBV4-1|.|TRBJ2-3
TGCGCCAGCAGCCAAGATAGAACAGATACGCAGTATTTT
CASSQDRTDTQYF
>TRBD1|TRBV4-3|once|TRBJ1-6
TGCGCCAGCAGCCTTTGGACAGGGCCTAATTCACCCCTCCACTTT
CASSLWTGPNSPLHF
>.|TRBV6-1|.|TRBJ1-2
TGTGCCAGCTCCCTATTGGGGGTCGGATCCTATGGCTACACCTTC
CASSLLGVGSYGYTF
>.|TRBV2|few|TRBJ2-5
TGTGCCAGCAGTGAATCCAACAACCAAGAGACCCAGTACTTC
CASSESNNQETQYF